These 9 T cell receptor beta chains were all obtained from the same sample, sequenced in a study of blood T cells in healthy people across ages. A sample-barcoded 5' primer and a J-beta primer mix were used in a second PCR of about 6 to 11 cycles. TCRdb re-derived calls from the 5' RACE reads in MiXCR, one entry per CDR3 protein. The table records about 800,000 distinct CDR3 sequences, nearly 60% of them present only once. Source material: blood. Source of these receptors: a man aged 30 to 45 in good health.

V is TRBV6-6 and J is TRBJ2-4, with D possibly being TRBD1 (5 bases). The tail of the sequence fits TRBJ2-7 better, so the J call may be wrong. The germline gives CDR1 MNHNY, CDR2 SVGAGI (reference sequence). This CDR3 is built from 13 residues. CDR3 bases: TGTGCCAGCAGTTTGGCAGGGCCCAACGAGCAGTACTTC. Amino acids: CASSLAGPNEQYF.

The J gene is TRBJ1-2, the V gene TRBV12-3 or TRBV12-4, with D maybe TRBD1 (6 bases). Trimming took off 3 bases at V and 7 bases at J, with 12 bases between the two ends. The CDR3 totals 13 residues. DNA for the CDR3: TGTGCCAGCAGTTTCGGGGGGGCGAGTGGCTACACCTTC. Protein product: CASSFGGASGYTF.

This sequence joins TRBV4-1 and TRBJ2-5; 9 bases are a match to TRBD1. J was trimmed by 11 bases and V by 1 base; bases with no gene match: 20. This CDR3 contains 18 residues. Germline values: CDR1 MGHRA, CDR2 YSYEKL. The CDR3 nucleotides are TGCGCCAGCAGCCAAGCAGGGCTCGTGGGACAGGGCTACAATGAGCAGTACTTC. Encoded protein: CASSQAGLVGQGYNEQYF.

Here the CDR3 DNA reads TGCAGTGCCATGGACAGCCAACAAGAGACCCAGTACTTC. This sequence encodes CSAMDSQQETQYF. The rearrangement links TRBV20-1 to TRBJ2-5; TRBD1 might be the D (6 bases). The V and J ends lost 6 bases and 2 bases respectively, with 13 bases between them. Germline V CDR1 and CDR2: DFQATT, SNEGSKA (reference sequence). The CDR3 totals 13 residues.

The chain recombines TRBV28 with TRBJ2-1; TRBD1 or TRBD2 may be the D gene (5 bases each). The V gene's germline CDR1 is MDHEN and CDR2 SYDVKM. The CDR3 runs 12 residues. V was trimmed by 6 bases and J by 13 bases, leaving 16 bases between them. The CDR3 protein is CASSWGRSGQFF. CDR3 coding DNA: TGTGCCAGCAGCTGGGGCCGGAGCGGCCAGTTCTTC.

The chain employs TRBV19 and TRBJ2-1, with D possibly matching TRBD1 (5 bases). The germline V gene encodes CDR1 LNHDA and CDR2 SQIVND (reference sequence). CDR3 size: 12 residues. With 6 bases removed from V and 8 bases from J, the gap between germline ends came to 11 bases. The CDR3 region is CASRGQGYEQFF. The CDR3 nucleotides read TGTGCCAGTAGGGGGCAGGGCTATGAGCAGTTCTTC.

The rearrangement links TRBV7-9 to TRBJ2-3; no firm D call. The germline V gene has CDR1 SEHNR and CDR2 FQNEAQ (reference sequence). There are 14 residues in the CDR3. Trimming took 5 bases from V and 2 from J, leaving 11 bases between them. CDR3 sequence (DNA): TGTGCCAGCAGCCCCGGTGGCCTCACAGATACGCAGTATTTT. Translation gives CASSPGGLTDTQYF.

This clonotype turned up a few times. V is TRBV12-5 and J is TRBJ2-4, with 13 nucleotides matching TRBD2. The J call may be mistaken, given a closer DNA end match to TRBJ2-7. CDR3 size: 16 residues. Germline values: CDR1 LGHNT, CDR2 FRNRAP. CDR3 nucleotides: TGTGCTAGTGGTTTGCCCTCGGGACTAGCGGGGTACGAGCAGTACTTC. Its protein is CASGLPSGLAGYEQYF.

As regards this clonotype: Germline and junction disagree at one end, which may indicate a read error. The CDR3 reads CASSTLGWGNGQFF. The CDR3 nucleotides are TGTGCCAGTAGTACGTTAGGATGGGGCAATGGGCAGTTCTTC. This chain joins TRBV19 and TRBJ2-1; possibly TRBD1 for D (5 bases). The CDR3 length is 14 residues. CDR1 and CDR2 from the germline V gene are LNHDA and SQIVND (reference sequence).